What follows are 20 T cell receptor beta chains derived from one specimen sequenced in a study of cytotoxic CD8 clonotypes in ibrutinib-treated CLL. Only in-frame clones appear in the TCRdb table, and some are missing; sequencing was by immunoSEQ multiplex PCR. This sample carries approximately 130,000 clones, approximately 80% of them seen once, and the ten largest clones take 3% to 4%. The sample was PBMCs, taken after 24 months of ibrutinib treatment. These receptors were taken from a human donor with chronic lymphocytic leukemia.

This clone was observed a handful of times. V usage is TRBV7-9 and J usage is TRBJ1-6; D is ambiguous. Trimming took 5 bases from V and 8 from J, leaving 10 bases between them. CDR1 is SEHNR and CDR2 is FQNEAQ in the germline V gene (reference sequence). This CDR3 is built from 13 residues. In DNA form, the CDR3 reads TGTGCCAGCAGCCGTTTCCCGGATTCACCCCTCCACTTT. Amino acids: CASSRFPDSPLHF.

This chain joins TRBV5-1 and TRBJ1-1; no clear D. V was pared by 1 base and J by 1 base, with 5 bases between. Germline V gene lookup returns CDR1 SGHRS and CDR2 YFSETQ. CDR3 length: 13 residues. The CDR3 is CASSLMANTEAFF. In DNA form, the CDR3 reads TGCGCCAGCAGCTTGATGGCGAACACTGAAGCTTTCTTT.

CDR3 loop: CASSIDSGTGNYGYTF. CDR3 sequence (DNA): TGTGCCAGTAGTATAGACTCCGGGACAGGGAACTATGGCTACACCTTC. This chain links TRBV19 with TRBJ1-2, with 9 bases aligning to TRBD1. The CDR3 covers 16 residues. V was clipped by 0 bases and J by 2 bases; unmatched bases: 4. Per germline, CDR1 LNHDA and CDR2 SQIVND (reference sequence).

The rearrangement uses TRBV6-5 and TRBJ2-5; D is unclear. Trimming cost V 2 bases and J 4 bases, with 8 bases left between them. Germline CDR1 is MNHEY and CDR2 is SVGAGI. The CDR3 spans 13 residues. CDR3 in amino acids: CASSYVWSETQYF. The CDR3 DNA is TGTGCCAGCAGTTACGTCTGGTCAGAGACCCAGTACTTC.

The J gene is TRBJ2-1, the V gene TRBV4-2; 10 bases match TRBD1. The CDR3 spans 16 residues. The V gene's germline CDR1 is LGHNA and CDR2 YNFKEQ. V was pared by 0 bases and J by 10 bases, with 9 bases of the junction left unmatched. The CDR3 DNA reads TGTGCCAGCAGCCAAGACCCAAGGACAGGGGGAAGAGAGCAGTTCTTC. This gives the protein CASSQDPRTGGREQFF.

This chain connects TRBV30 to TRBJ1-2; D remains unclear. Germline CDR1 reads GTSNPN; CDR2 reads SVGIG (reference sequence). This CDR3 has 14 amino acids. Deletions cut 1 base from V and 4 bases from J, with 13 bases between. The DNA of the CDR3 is TGTGCCTGGAGTGAGGTTAGGACGGGCTATGGCTACACCTTC. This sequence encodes CAWSEVRTGYGYTF.

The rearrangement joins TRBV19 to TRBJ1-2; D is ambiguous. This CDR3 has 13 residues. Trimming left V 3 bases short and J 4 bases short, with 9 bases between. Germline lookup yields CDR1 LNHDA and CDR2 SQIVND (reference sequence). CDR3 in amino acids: CASSIPPIYGYTF. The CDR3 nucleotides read TGTGCCAGTAGTATCCCACCGATCTATGGCTACACCTTC.

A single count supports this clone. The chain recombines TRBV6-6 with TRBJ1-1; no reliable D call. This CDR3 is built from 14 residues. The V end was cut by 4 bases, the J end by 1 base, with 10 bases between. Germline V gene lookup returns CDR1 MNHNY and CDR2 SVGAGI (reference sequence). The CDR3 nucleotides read TGTGCCAGCAGTTCGCGCAGGACGAACACTGAAGCTTTCTTT. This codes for CASSSRRTNTEAFF.

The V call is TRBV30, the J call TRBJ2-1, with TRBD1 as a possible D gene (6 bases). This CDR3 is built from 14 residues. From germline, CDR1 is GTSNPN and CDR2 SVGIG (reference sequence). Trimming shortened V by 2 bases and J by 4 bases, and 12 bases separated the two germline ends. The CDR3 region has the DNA TGTGCCTGGAGTATTGGGGACATATACAATGAGCAGTTCTTC. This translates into CAWSIGDIYNEQFF.

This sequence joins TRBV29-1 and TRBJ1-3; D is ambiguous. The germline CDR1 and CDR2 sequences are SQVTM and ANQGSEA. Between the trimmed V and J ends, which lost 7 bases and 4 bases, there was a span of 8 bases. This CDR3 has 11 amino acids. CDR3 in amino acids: CSGSLGNTIYF. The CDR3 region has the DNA TGCAGCGGGTCCCTGGGAAACACCATATATTTT.

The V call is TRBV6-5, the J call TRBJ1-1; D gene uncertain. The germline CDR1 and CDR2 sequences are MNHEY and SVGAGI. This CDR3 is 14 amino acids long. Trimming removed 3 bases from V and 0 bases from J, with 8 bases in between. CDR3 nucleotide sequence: TGTGCCAGCAGTTATCGAGGCGTGAACACTGAAGCTTTCTTT. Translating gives CASSYRGVNTEAFF.

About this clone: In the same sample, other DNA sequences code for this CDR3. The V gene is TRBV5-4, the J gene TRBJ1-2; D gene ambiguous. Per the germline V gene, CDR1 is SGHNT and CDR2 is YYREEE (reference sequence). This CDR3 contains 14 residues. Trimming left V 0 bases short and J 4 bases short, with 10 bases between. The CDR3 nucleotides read TGTGCCAGCAGCTTGGTGGGCCAGATCTATGGCTACACCTTC. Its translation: CASSLVGQIYGYTF.

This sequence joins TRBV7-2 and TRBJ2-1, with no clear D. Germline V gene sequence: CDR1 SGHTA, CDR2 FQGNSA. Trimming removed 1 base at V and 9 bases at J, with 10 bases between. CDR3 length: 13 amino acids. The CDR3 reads CASSLVLVGEQFF. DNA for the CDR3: TGTGCCAGCAGCTTAGTGTTAGTCGGTGAGCAGTTCTTC.

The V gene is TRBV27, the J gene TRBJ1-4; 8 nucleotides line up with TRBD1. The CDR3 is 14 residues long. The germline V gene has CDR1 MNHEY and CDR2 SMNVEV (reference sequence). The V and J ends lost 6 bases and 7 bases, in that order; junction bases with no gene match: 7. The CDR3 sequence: CASREQGESEKLFF. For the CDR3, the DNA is TGTGCCAGCAGGGAACAGGGGGAAAGTGAAAAACTGTTTTTT. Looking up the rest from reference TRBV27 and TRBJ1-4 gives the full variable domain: EAQVTQNPRYLITVTGKKLTVTCSQNMNHEYMSWYRQDPGLGLRQIYYSMNVEVTDKGDVPEGYKVSRKEKRNFPLILESPSPNQTSLYFCASREQGESEKLFFGSGTQLSVL.

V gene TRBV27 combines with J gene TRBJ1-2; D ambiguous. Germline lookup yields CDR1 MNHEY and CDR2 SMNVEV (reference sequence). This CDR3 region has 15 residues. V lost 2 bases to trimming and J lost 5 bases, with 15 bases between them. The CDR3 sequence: CASSLEGRLLYGYTF. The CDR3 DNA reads TGTGCCAGCAGTTTAGAAGGGAGACTCTTGTATGGCTACACCTTC.

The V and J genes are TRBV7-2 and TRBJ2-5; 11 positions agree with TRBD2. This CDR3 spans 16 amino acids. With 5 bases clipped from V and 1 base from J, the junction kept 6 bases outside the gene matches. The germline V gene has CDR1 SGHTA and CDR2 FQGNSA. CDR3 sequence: CASSPPSGGIQETQYF. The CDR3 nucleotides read TGTGCCAGCAGCCCCCCTAGCGGGGGGATCCAAGAGACCCAGTACTTC. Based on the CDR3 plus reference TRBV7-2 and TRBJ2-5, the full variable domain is GAGVSQSPSNKVTEKGKDVELRCDPISGHTALYWYRQSLGQGLEFLIYFQGNSAPDKSGLPSDRFSAERTGGSVSTLTIQRTQQEDSAVYLCASSPPSGGIQETQYFGPGTRLLVL.

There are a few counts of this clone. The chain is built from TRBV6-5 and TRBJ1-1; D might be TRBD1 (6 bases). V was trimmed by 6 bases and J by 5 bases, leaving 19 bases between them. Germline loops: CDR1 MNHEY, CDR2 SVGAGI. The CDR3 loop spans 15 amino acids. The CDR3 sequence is CASSGSRTEKTEAFF. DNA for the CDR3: TGTGCCAGCAGCGGTTCTCGGACAGAGAAAACTGAAGCTTTCTTT.

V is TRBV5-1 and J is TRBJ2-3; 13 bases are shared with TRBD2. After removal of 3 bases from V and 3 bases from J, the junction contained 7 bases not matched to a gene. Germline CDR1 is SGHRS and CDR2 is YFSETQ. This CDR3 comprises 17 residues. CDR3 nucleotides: TGCGCCAGCAGCTCCTTCGGACTAGCGGGGGCAACAGATACGCAGTATTTT. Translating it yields CASSSFGLAGATDTQYF.

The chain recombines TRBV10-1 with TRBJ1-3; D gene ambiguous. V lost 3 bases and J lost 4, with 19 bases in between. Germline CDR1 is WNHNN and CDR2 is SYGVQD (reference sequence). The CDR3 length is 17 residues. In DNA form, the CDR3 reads TGCGCCAGCAGTGATTCAGGCTGTCCGGTGAGGGGAAACACCATATATTTT. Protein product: CASSDSGCPVRGNTIYF.

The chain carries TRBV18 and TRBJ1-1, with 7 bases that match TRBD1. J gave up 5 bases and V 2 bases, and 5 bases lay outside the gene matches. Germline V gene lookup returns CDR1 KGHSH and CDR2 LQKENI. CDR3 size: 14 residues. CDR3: CASSPLQGRTEAFF. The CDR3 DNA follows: TGTGCCAGCTCACCATTACAGGGGAGGACTGAAGCTTTCTTT.